Below are 17 T cell receptor beta chains sequenced from a single sample in a study of shared clonotypes between healthy human individuals. Positive CCR7 selection of CD45RO-negative cells yielded the naive CD8 cells, and terminally differentiated effector memory CD45RA+ cells were excluded. Sequenced by immunoSEQ multiplex PCR; TCRdb stores in-frame clones only, minus some. The sample lists about 600,000 clones, roughly 98% seen once, with 0.3% in the top ten. The specimen sequenced was naive CD8+ T cells sorted from blood. The receptors here all came from a man under 40 in good health.

V gene TRBV6-5 combines with J gene TRBJ2-1; TRBD1 agrees at 8 bases. Unmatched junction bases numbered 2, after V lost 4 bases and J lost 6 bases. In germline, CDR1 is MNHEY, CDR2 SVGAGI. CDR3 size: 13 residues. DNA for the CDR3: TGTGCCAGCAGTTTTGGACAGGGCAATGAGCAGTTCTTC. Translating gives CASSFGQGNEQFF.

The rearrangement joins TRBV7-9 to TRBJ1-2; D unclear. Germline-derived CDR1 and CDR2 are SEHNR and FQNEAQ (reference sequence). The CDR3 loop spans 12 amino acids. V dropped 5 bases and J dropped 9 bases, with 13 bases sitting between them. The DNA for the CDR3 is TGTGCCAGCAGCAAAGGTATAGAGAGCTACACCTTC. This encodes CASSKGIESYTF.

The chain couples TRBV29-1 to TRBJ1-1, with D tentatively TRBD1 (6 bases). Trimming left V 4 bases short and J 1 base short, with 19 bases between. The length of the CDR3 is 16 residues. Germline values: CDR1 SQVTM, CDR2 ANQGSEA. The CDR3 nucleotides are TGCAGCGTTGCGGGGGCGACGGTCCGACCGAACACTGAAGCTTTCTTT. Its translation: CSVAGATVRPNTEAFF.

The genes are TRBV2 and TRBJ1-3, with D perhaps matching TRBD1 (5 bases). There are 13 residues in the CDR3. In germline, CDR1 is SNHLY, CDR2 FYNNEI. V shed 7 bases and J shed 2 bases, with 9 bases lying between them. The CDR3 here is CASTLGPGNTIYF. CDR3 DNA sequence: TGTGCCAGCACGTTGGGGCCTGGAAACACCATATATTTT.

This chain uses TRBV7-9 with TRBJ1-1; unclear D gene. This CDR3 is 13 amino acids long. V lost 6 bases, J lost 2 bases, and 10 bases lay in between. Looked up from germline, CDR1 is SEHNR and CDR2 is FQNEAQ (reference sequence). The CDR3 nucleotides read TGTGCCAGCAGTCATGATCATAACACTGAAGCTTTCTTT. It encodes CASSHDHNTEAFF. The entire variable domain, with the rest obtained from reference TRBV7-9 and TRBJ1-1, is as follows: DTGVSQNPRHKITKRGQNVTFRCDPISEHNRLYWYRQTLGQGPEFLTYFQNEAQLEKSRLLSDRFSAERPKGSFSTLEIQRTEQGDSAMYLCASSHDHNTEAFFGQGTRLTVV.

This clone was detected only once. The chain has TRBV10-2 and TRBJ2-1; D remains unclear. The CDR3 loop spans 11 amino acids. The germline V and J ends were trimmed by 2 bases and 8 bases, with 4 bases remaining between them. Per the germline V gene, CDR1 is WSHSY and CDR2 is SAAADI. CDR3 amino acids: CASSEGHEQFF. The CDR3, as DNA: TGCGCCAGCAGTGAGGGGCATGAGCAGTTCTTC.

The genes are TRBV19 and TRBJ2-1, with 7 bases fitting TRBD1. The trim removed 1 base at V and 7 bases at J, leaving 7 bases unmatched. The CDR3 has 15 amino acids. Germline V gives CDR1 LNHDA, CDR2 SQIVND (reference sequence). In nucleotides, the CDR3 is TGTGCCAGTAGTATAGTGAGGACAGGCCAAAATGAGCAGTTCTTC. It encodes CASSIVRTGQNEQFF.

This chain links TRBV7-9 with TRBJ2-7; 13 bases line up with TRBD2. Germline V gives CDR1 SEHNR, CDR2 FQNEAQ (reference sequence). The CDR3 runs 14 residues. V shed 1 base and J 9 bases; nucleotides not matched to a gene: 3. CDR3 protein: CASSLGLAGGVQYF. In DNA, the CDR3 is TGTGCCAGCAGCTTAGGACTAGCGGGAGGTGTGCAGTACTTC.

V and J are TRBV29-1 and TRBJ2-7; D might be TRBD1 (6 bases). The CDR3 is 12 residues long. Looked up from germline, CDR1 is SQVTM and CDR2 is ANQGSEA. Deletions cut 7 bases from V and 3 bases from J, with 13 bases between. The CDR3 DNA reads TGCAGCGCTACAGGGAACAGCTACGAGCAGTACTTC. Amino acid sequence: CSATGNSYEQYF.

Points on this clone: Other DNA sequences in this specimen translate into the identical CDR3. The V call is TRBV7-9, the J call TRBJ1-2, with TRBD1 identical over 7 bases. The junction had 3 bases not matched to a gene; V was cut back by 5 bases and J by 6 bases. Germline CDR1 and CDR2: SEHNR and FQNEAQ (reference sequence). This CDR3 region has 12 residues. The CDR3 region is CASSRDRDGYTF. CDR3 DNA: TGTGCCAGCAGCCGAGACAGGGATGGCTACACCTTC.

The chain couples TRBV7-9 to TRBJ2-7, with 7 bases identical to TRBD2. The junction had 2 bases not matched to a gene; V was cut back by 3 bases and J by 0 bases. CDR1 and CDR2 from the germline V gene are SEHNR and FQNEAQ (reference sequence). The CDR3 contains 14 residues. The CDR3 protein is CASSLRERSYEQYF. The CDR3, as DNA: TGTGCCAGCAGCTTGCGGGAGCGCTCCTACGAGCAGTACTTC.

The rearrangement uses TRBV7-9 and TRBJ2-3; D not certain. Trimming pared 5 bases from V and 0 bases from J, leaving 12 bases between. The CDR3 is 15 residues long. Germline lookup yields CDR1 SEHNR and CDR2 FQNEAQ (reference sequence). DNA of the CDR3: TGTGCCAGCAGCCCTCAGACATTCAGCACAGATACGCAGTATTTT. It encodes CASSPQTFSTDTQYF.

This clone appeared once. This CDR3 reads CASSLGNGFSGELFF. Written as DNA, the CDR3 is TGTGCCAGCAGCTTAGGGAACGGCTTCTCTGGGGAGCTGTTTTTT. The chain uses TRBV13 and TRBJ2-2; D gene uncertain. The CDR3 contains 15 residues. The V end lost 0 bases, the J end lost 8 bases, and 13 bases lay between the germline ends. CDR1 is PRHDT, CDR2 FYEKMQ, per germline (reference sequence).

In regard to this clone: This CDR3 is also generated by other DNA sequences in the sample. The rearrangement links TRBV9 to TRBJ1-1; TRBD1 aligns across 7 bases. The CDR3 contains 14 residues. Trimming at V came to 3 bases and at J to 2 bases, leaving 4 bases not matched to a gene. Germline CDR1 is SGDLS and CDR2 is YYNGEE. The CDR3 is CASSAGQANTEAFF. CDR3 DNA sequence: TGTGCCAGCAGCGCAGGACAGGCAAACACTGAAGCTTTCTTT.

This clone showed up just once. This sequence joins TRBV7-8 and TRBJ2-7; D perhaps matches TRBD2 (5 bases). V was pared by 5 bases and J by 2 bases, with 10 bases between. Germline CDR1 is SGHVS and CDR2 is FQNEAQ. The CDR3 length is 13 residues. CDR3 DNA sequence: TGTGCCAGCAGCGTCCCGGGAACCTACGAGCAGTACTTC. Its translation is CASSVPGTYEQYF.

The rearrangement links TRBV5-1 to TRBJ2-6; D is undetermined. This CDR3 is built from 15 residues. Germline loops: CDR1 SGHRS, CDR2 YFSETQ. V was cut by 0 bases and J by 0 bases, with 4 bases left in between. CDR3 protein: CASSLVPSGANVLTF. The CDR3 nucleotides are TGCGCCAGCAGCTTGGTACCCTCTGGGGCCAACGTCCTGACTTTC.

The rearrangement links TRBV11-2 to TRBJ2-7; TRBD2 agrees at 9 bases. J gave up 2 bases and V 0 bases, and 2 bases lay outside the gene matches. Germline CDR1 reads SGHAT; CDR2 reads FQNNGV. The CDR3 sequence is 15 residues long. CDR3 residues: CASSLEGGRAYEQYF. The CDR3 DNA reads TGTGCCAGCAGCTTAGAGGGCGGGAGGGCCTACGAGCAGTACTTC.